This T cell receptor (beta chain) was obtained from a study of Graves' ophthalmopathy and Graves' hyperthyroidism. The study enrolled ophthalmopathy donors with moderate-to-severe activity, CAS ≥3, NOSPECS ≥4 and duration under 3 months. From RNA, the CDR3 regions of TCR beta chains were amplified and sequenced. HTBI primers primed a first-round RT-PCR, and a second-round multiplex PCR followed. MiXCR, applied by TCRdb to the multiplex PCR reads, yields one record per CDR3 protein. There are 660,000 or so distinct CDR3 sequences in the sample; about two fifths occur only once, and more than 2.5% lies in the top ten. Concerning this clonotype itself: Antigen unknown.

Study-wide points: Blood was where most expanded thyroid clonotypes above 0.001 frequency also turned up.

The receptor was isolated from an adult man with Graves' ophthalmopathy. The sample was peripheral blood.

The CDR3 region is CASSWQPSAPETQYF. CDR3 DNA: TGTGCCAGCAGTTGGCAACCTAGCGCCCCGGAGACCCAGTACTTC. This rearrangement joins TRBV6-5 to TRBJ2-5; a possible D gene is TRBD2 (6 bases). CDR3 length equals 15 residues. V was trimmed by 4 bases and J by 5 bases, leaving 17 bases between them. Per germline, CDR1 MNHEY and CDR2 SVGAGI.